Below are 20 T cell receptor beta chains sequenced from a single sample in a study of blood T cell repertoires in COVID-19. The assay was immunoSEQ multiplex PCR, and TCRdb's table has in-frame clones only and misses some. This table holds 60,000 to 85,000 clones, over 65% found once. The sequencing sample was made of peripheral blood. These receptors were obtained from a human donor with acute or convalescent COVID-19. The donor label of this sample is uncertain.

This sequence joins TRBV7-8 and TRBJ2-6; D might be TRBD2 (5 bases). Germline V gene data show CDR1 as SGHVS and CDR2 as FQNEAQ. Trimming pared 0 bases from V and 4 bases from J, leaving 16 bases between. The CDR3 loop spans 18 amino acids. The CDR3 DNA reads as TGTGCCAGCAGCTTAGCGAGCGGCTACCCGCTCGGGGCCAACGTCCTGACTTTC. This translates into CASSLASGYPLGANVLTF.

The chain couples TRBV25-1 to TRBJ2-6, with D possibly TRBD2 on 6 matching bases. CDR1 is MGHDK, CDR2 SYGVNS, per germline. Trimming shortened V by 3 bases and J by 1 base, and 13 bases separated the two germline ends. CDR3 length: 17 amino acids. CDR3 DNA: TGTGCCAGCAGTGAGCGGGGAATAGGATCTGGGGCCAACGTCCTGACTTTC. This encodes CASSERGIGSGANVLTF. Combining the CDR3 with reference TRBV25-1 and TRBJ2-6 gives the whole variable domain EADIYQTPRYLVIGTGKKITLECSQTMGHDKMYWYQQDPGMELHLIHYSYGVNSTEKGDLSSESTVSRIRTEHFPLTLESARPSHTSQYLCASSERGIGSGANVLTFGAGSRLTVL.

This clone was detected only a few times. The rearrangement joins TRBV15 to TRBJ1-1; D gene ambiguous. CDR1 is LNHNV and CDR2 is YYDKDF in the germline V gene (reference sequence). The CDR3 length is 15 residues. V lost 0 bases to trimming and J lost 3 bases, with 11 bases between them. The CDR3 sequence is CATSRDPGWDTEAFF. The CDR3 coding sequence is TGTGCCACCAGCAGAGATCCGGGGTGGGACACTGAAGCTTTCTTT.

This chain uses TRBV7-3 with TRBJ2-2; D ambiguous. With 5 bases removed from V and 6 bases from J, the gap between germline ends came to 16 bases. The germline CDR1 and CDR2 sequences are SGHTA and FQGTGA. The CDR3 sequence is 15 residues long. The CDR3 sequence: CASSPIGVGAGELFF. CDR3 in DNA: TGTGCCAGCAGCCCCATCGGCGTGGGCGCCGGGGAGCTGTTTTTT.

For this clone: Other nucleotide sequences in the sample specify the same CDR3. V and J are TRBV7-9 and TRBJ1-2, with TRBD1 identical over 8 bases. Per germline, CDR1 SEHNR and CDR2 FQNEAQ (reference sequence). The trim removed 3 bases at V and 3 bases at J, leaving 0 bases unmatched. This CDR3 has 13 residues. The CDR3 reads CASSLGQDYGYTF. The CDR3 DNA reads TGTGCCAGCAGCTTGGGACAGGACTATGGCTACACCTTC.

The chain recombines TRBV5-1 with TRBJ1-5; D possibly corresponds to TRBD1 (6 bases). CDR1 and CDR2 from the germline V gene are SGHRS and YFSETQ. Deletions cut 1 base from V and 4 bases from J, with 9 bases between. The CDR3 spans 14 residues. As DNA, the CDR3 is TGCGCCAGCAGCTTGCTGGGGGCAAATCAGCCCCAGCATTTT. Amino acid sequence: CASSLLGANQPQHF.

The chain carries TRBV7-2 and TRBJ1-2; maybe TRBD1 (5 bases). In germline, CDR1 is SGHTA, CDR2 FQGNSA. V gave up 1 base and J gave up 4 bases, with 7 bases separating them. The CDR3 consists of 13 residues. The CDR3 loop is CASSLGTSYGYTF. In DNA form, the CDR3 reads TGTGCCAGCAGCTTAGGGACAAGCTATGGCTACACCTTC.

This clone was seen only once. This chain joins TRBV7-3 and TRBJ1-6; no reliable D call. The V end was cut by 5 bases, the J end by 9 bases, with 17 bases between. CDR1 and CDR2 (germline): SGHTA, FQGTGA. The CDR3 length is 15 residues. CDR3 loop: CASSPASRIGSPLHF. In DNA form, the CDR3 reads TGTGCCAGCAGCCCCGCCTCGAGAATCGGTTCACCCCTCCACTTT.

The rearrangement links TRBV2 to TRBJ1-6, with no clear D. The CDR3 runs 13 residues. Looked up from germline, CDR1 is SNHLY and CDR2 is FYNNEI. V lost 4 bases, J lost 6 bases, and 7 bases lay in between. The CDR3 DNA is TGTGCCAGCAGTGGGCAGTTTAATTCACCCCTCCACTTT. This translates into CASSGQFNSPLHF.

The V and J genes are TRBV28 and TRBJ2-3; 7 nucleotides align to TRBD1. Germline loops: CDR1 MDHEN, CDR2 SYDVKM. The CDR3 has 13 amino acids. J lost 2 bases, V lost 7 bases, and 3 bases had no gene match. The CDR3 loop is CASTTGITDTQYF. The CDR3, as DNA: TGTGCCAGCACGACAGGGATCACAGATACGCAGTATTTT.

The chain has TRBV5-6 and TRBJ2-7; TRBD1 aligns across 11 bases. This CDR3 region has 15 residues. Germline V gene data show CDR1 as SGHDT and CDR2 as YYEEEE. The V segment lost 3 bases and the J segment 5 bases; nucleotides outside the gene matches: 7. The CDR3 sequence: CASSWGQGDLDEQYV. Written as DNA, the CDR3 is TGTGCCAGCAGCTGGGGACAGGGGGATTTGGACGAGCAGTACGTC.

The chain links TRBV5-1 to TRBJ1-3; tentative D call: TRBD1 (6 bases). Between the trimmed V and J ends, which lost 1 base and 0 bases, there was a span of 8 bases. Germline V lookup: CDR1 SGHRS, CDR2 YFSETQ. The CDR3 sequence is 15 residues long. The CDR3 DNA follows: TGCGCCAGCAGCTTGCAGGGGACCTCTGGAAACACCATATATTTT. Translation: CASSLQGTSGNTIYF.

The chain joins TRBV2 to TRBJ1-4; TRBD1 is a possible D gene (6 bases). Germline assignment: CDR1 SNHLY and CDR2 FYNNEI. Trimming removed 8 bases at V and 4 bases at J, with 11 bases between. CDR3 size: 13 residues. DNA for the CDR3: TGTGCCAGCGGCCGGGACAATAATGAAAAACTGTTTTTT. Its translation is CASGRDNNEKLFF. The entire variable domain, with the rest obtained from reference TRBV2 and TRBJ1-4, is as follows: EPEVTQTPSHQVTQMGQEVILRCVPISNHLYFYWYRQILGQKVEFLVSFYNNEISEKSEIFDDQFSVERPDGSNFTLKIRSTKLEDSAMYFCASGRDNNEKLFFGSGTQLSVL.

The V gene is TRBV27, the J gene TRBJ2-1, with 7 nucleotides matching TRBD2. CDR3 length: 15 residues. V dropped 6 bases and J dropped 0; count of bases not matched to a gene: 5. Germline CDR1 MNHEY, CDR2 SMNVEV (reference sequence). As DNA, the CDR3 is TGTGCCAGCAGGACTCTAGCGGTCTCCTACAATGAGCAGTTCTTC. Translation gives CASRTLAVSYNEQFF.

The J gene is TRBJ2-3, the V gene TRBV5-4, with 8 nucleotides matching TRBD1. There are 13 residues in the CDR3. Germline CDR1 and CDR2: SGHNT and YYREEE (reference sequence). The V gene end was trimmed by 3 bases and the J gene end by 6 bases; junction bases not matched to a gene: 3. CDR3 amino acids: CASSYRQGDTQYF. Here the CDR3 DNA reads TGTGCCAGCAGCTACCGACAGGGGGATACGCAGTATTTT.

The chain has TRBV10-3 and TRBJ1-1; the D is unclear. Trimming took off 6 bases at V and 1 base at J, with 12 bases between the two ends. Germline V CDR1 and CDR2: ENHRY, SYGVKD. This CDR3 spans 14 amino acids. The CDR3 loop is CAISPTAGNTEAFF. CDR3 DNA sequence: TGTGCCATCAGCCCGACGGCGGGGAACACTGAAGCTTTCTTT.

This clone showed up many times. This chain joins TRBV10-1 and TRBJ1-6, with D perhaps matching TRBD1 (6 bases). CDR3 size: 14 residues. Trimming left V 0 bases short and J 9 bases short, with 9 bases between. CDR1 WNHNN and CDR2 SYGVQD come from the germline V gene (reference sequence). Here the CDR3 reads CASSESQGRSPLHF. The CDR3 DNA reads TGCGCCAGCAGTGAGTCGCAGGGGCGTTCACCCCTCCACTTT.

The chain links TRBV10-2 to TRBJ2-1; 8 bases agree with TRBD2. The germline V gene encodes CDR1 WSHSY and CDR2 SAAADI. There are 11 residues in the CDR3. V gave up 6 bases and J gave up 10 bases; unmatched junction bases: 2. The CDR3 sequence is CASRRGEEQFF. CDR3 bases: TGCGCCAGCAGGCGGGGGGAAGAGCAGTTCTTC.

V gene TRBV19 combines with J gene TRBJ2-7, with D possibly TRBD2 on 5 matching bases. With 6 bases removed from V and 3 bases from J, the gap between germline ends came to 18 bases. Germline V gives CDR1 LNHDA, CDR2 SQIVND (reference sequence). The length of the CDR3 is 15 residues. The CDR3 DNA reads TGTGCCAGTAGGGACCTAGCCGAACCTCACTACGAGCAGTACGTC. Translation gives CASRDLAEPHYEQYV.

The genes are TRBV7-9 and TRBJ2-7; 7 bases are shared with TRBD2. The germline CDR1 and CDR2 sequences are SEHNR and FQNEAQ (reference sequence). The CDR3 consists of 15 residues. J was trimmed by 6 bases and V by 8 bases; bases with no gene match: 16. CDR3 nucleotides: TGTGCCAGCTCCTGGGCGGGAGAAGCGACGGGCGAGCAGTACTTC. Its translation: CASSWAGEATGEQYF.